Below, 21 T cell receptor beta chains from the same sample are listed, as sequenced in a study of OX40 agonist ivuxolimab in advanced cancers. The protocol was immunoSEQ multiplex PCR, while the TCRdb copy is restricted to in-frame clones and leaves out a portion. The sample includes 100,000 or so clones, around nine tenths of them seen just once. This material consisted of CD4+ or CD8+ T cells sorted from blood, taken in a trial of the OX40 agonist ivuxolimab. These receptors were taken from an adult with an advanced solid tumor such as melanoma, head and neck, liver or kidney cancer.

The genes are TRBV9 and TRBJ1-6; 9 bases agree with TRBD1. The J segment lost 6 bases and the V segment lost 4 bases, leaving 5 bases of the junction unmatched. The CDR3 runs to 15 residues. Germline V gives CDR1 SGDLS, CDR2 YYNGEE. The chain's CDR3 is CASSSGQGRNSPLHF. CDR3 bases: TGTGCCAGCAGCTCAGGACAGGGGCGTAATTCACCCCTCCACTTT.

The chain links TRBV19 to TRBJ2-6; D may be TRBD1 or TRBD2 (5 bases each). V gave up 5 bases and J gave up 2 bases, with 19 bases separating them. The germline gives CDR1 LNHDA, CDR2 SQIVND (reference sequence). The CDR3 is 18 residues long. The CDR3 DNA sequence: TGTGCCAGTAGTTCCTCCGGGCCAGGGACGACTGGGGCCAACGTCCTGACTTTC. Protein product: CASSSSGPGTTGANVLTF.

The chain combines TRBV7-7 with TRBJ2-1; perhaps TRBD1 as D (5 bases). CDR3 size: 14 residues. The V gene's germline CDR1 is SSHAT and CDR2 FNYEAQ (reference sequence). V was cut by 3 bases and J by 7 bases, with 13 bases left in between. The CDR3 DNA reads as TGTGCCAGCAGCTTCTTAAATAACAGGAATGAGCAGTTCTTC. Its translation is CASSFLNNRNEQFF.

The rearrangement links TRBV29-1 to TRBJ2-5; D uncertain. V lost 1 base to trimming and J lost 5 bases, with 5 bases between them. CDR1 is SQVTM, CDR2 ANQGSEA, per germline. The CDR3 has 11 residues. The CDR3 coding sequence is TGCAGCGTTGAAGCTTTGGAGACCCAGTACTTC. Protein product: CSVEALETQYF. Filled out from reference TRBV29-1 and TRBJ2-5, the complete variable domain reads SAVISQKPSRDICQRGTSLTIQCQVDSQVTMMFWYRQQPGQSLTLIATANQGSEATYESGFVIDKFPISRPNLTFSTLTVSNMSPEDSSIYLCSVEALETQYFGPGTRLLVL.

The rearrangement links TRBV10-3 to TRBJ2-1; TRBD2 agrees at 11 bases. CDR3 length: 15 amino acids. The trim removed 10 bases at V and 0 bases at J, leaving 5 bases unmatched. CDR1 is ENHRY, CDR2 SYGVKD, per germline. The CDR3 DNA reads as TGTGCCACCTTAACTAGCGGGAGCTCCTACAATGAGCAGTTCTTC. The encoded protein is CATLTSGSSYNEQFF.

The chain is built from TRBV9 and TRBJ2-1; D is perhaps TRBD2 (7 bases). This CDR3 comprises 16 residues. The V end was cut by 0 bases, the J end by 4 bases, with 14 bases between. The V gene's germline CDR1 is SGDLS and CDR2 YYNGEE. DNA of the CDR3: TGTGCCAGCAGCGTAGTGACGGGGGGCCTATACAATGAGCAGTTCTTC. It translates to CASSVVTGGLYNEQFF.

The V and J genes are TRBV5-1 and TRBJ1-4; D gene ambiguous. There are 14 residues in the CDR3. Germline V gene data show CDR1 as SGHRS and CDR2 as YFSETQ. The V end lost 3 bases, the J end lost 8 bases, and 14 bases lay between the germline ends. CDR3: CASSSSFGGEKLFF. For the CDR3, the DNA is TGCGCCAGCAGCTCCTCCTTTGGCGGAGAAAAACTGTTTTTT. Drawing the rest from reference TRBV5-1 and TRBJ1-4, the complete variable domain is KAGVTQTPRYLIKTRGQQVTLSCSPISGHRSVSWYQQTPGQGLQFLFEYFSETQRNKGNFPGRFSGRQFSNSRSEMNVSTLELGDSALYLCASSSSFGGEKLFFGSGTQLSVL.

This chain connects TRBV19 to TRBJ2-5, with D unclear. Trimming took off 9 bases at V and 3 bases at J, with 14 bases between the two ends. The length of the CDR3 is 13 residues. Germline CDR1 and CDR2: LNHDA and SQIVND (reference sequence). Written as DNA, the CDR3 is TGTGCCAGCCGGGCGTCGCAGGAAGAGACCCAGTACTTC. The encoded protein is CASRASQEETQYF.

This clone has only a few counts. The J gene is TRBJ1-2, the V gene TRBV5-6; D not resolved. With 4 bases removed from V and 8 bases from J, the gap between germline ends came to 15 bases. The CDR3 consists of 13 residues. Germline loops: CDR1 SGHDT, CDR2 YYEEEE. In DNA form, the CDR3 reads TGTGCCAGCAGCATGGACCCGGCGGGGGGCTACACCTTC. Translation gives CASSMDPAGGYTF.

The rearrangement joins TRBV10-3 to TRBJ1-1; no definite D call. V shed 0 bases and J shed 8 bases, with 7 bases lying between them. The CDR3 contains 12 residues. Germline V lookup: CDR1 ENHRY, CDR2 SYGVKD. The DNA of the CDR3 is TGTGCCATCAGTGAGTCCCTCAGCGAAGCTTTCTTT. Its translation is CAISESLSEAFF.

CDR3 region: CASSMDFAGPQHF. The CDR3 nucleotides are TGTGCCAGTAGTATGGACTTCGCCGGGCCCCAGCATTTT. This chain connects TRBV19 to TRBJ1-5; D remains unclear. The germline V gene encodes CDR1 LNHDA and CDR2 SQIVND (reference sequence). Trimming cost V 3 bases and J 9 bases, with 12 bases left between them. The CDR3 extends over 13 amino acids.

The gene calls are TRBV9 and TRBJ2-5, with D perhaps TRBD1 (6 bases). Germline V lookup: CDR1 SGDLS, CDR2 YYNGEE. The CDR3 contains 16 residues. Trimming pared 0 bases from V and 4 bases from J, leaving 16 bases between. The CDR3 DNA follows: TGTGCCAGCAGCGTAGGACGGACAGAGAGCTTAGAGACCCAGTACTTC. Amino acids: CASSVGRTESLETQYF.

The chain recombines TRBV28 with TRBJ2-7; 14 bases fit TRBD2. The CDR3 runs 17 residues. Per the germline V gene, CDR1 is MDHEN and CDR2 is SYDVKM. J gave up 0 bases and V 10 bases, and 11 bases lay outside the gene matches. The CDR3 spells CATRGLAGDVSSYEQYF. CDR3 DNA: TGTGCCACCAGGGGACTAGCGGGGGATGTAAGCTCCTACGAGCAGTACTTC.

The rearrangement joins TRBV6-1 to TRBJ2-5; D not certain. The germline CDR1 and CDR2 sequences are MNHNS and SASEGT. The CDR3 contains 14 residues. V was clipped by 6 bases and J by 5 bases, with 16 bases between them. For the CDR3, the DNA is TGTGCCAGCAGACGAGACCCGAGAGAGGAGACCCAGTACTTC. This sequence encodes CASRRDPREETQYF.

The genes are TRBV18 and TRBJ1-5, with 7 bases that match TRBD1. Germline-derived CDR1 and CDR2 are KGHSH and LQKENI. Trimming took 3 bases from V and 3 from J; bases not matched to a gene: 11. CDR3 length equals 17 residues. The chain's CDR3 is CASSPTAQQGTNQPQHF. CDR3 in DNA: TGTGCCAGCTCACCGACAGCTCAACAGGGGACCAATCAGCCCCAGCATTTT.

This sequence joins TRBV7-7 and TRBJ2-5, with a possible D match to TRBD2 (7 bases). V lost 5 bases to trimming and J lost 1 base, with 20 bases between them. The germline gives CDR1 SSHAT, CDR2 FNYEAQ (reference sequence). This CDR3 has 17 amino acids. CDR3 DNA sequence: TGTGCCAGCAGCCCCCTAGGGGGGGGATTGAGCCAAGAGACCCAGTACTTC. This translates into CASSPLGGGLSQETQYF.

V gene TRBV5-1 combines with J gene TRBJ2-1; D could derive from TRBD1 or TRBD2 (5 bases each). V was shortened by 0 bases and J by 7 bases, with 17 bases between the two germline ends. In germline, CDR1 is SGHRS, CDR2 YFSETQ. This CDR3 contains 16 residues. The CDR3 protein is CASSLVGQWGFNEQFF. In DNA form, the CDR3 reads TGCGCCAGCAGCTTGGTTGGCCAGTGGGGGTTTAATGAGCAGTTCTTC.

V is TRBV19 and J is TRBJ2-1; weak D call: TRBD1 (5 bases). The CDR3 is 17 amino acids. The germline V gene has CDR1 LNHDA and CDR2 SQIVND (reference sequence). Trimming took off 5 bases at V and 1 base at J, with 18 bases between the two ends. The CDR3 bases are TGTGCCAGTAGTCCACATCAATGGGGCTCTTCCTACAATGAGCAGTTCTTC. Translation gives CASSPHQWGSSYNEQFF.

Only one count was recorded for this clone. This chain connects TRBV6-6 to TRBJ1-1; 12 bases match TRBD1. In germline, CDR1 is MNHNY, CDR2 SVGAGI (reference sequence). Germline trimming cut 6 bases from V and 4 bases from J; bases unmatched to any gene: 6. The CDR3 is 15 amino acids. The CDR3 region has the DNA TGTGCCAGCAGCAAGGCGGGACAGGGGGCCACTGAAGCTTTCTTT. Its translation: CASSKAGQGATEAFF.

This clone was observed once. J is TRBJ2-1 and V is TRBV10-1; TRBD2 matches at 8 bases. Per the germline V gene, CDR1 is WNHNN and CDR2 is SYGVQD (reference sequence). The CDR3 length is 14 residues. J lost 5 bases, V lost 5 bases, and 5 bases had no gene match. For the CDR3, the DNA is TGCGCCAGCAGTCGGGGGGGCCCTGACAATGAGCAGTTCTTC. Translated, it gives CASSRGGPDNEQFF.

The V and J genes are TRBV13 and TRBJ1-2; 11 positions agree with TRBD1. Germline V gives CDR1 PRHDT, CDR2 FYEKMQ (reference sequence). With V trimmed by 5 bases and J by 5 bases, 7 bases remained unmatched. CDR3 length equals 15 residues. CDR3 region: CASSPGQGANYGYTF. CDR3 nucleotides: TGTGCCAGCAGCCCCGGACAGGGGGCGAATTATGGCTACACCTTC.